The 18 T cell receptor beta chains below come from one sample, sequenced in a study of response to subunit inactivated influenza vaccine. TCRdb independently ran MiXCR on the RT-PCR reads; one entry per CDR3 protein. The sample shows more than 150,000 distinct CDR3 sequences, about 10% of them seen only once. Here the sequenced sample was non-naive T cells sorted from PBMCs, taken on the day of vaccination. The receptors were gathered from a man aged 50-60 years who received an inactivated influenza vaccine.

This chain connects TRBV10-3 to TRBJ1-3; weak D call: TRBD1 (5 bases). This CDR3 comprises 17 residues. The germline CDR1 and CDR2 sequences are ENHRY and SYGVKD. V was trimmed by 0 bases and J by 0 bases, leaving 12 bases between them. The CDR3 loop is CAISESAGSYSGNTIYF. In DNA form, the CDR3 reads TGTGCCATCAGTGAGTCGGCAGGGTCGTACTCTGGAAACACCATATATTTT.

This clonotype was counted ten times or more. The rearrangement uses TRBV6-5 and TRBJ1-3; D unresolved. Germline lookup yields CDR1 MNHEY and CDR2 SVGAGI. The germline V and J ends were trimmed by 9 bases and 0 bases, with 3 bases remaining between them. This CDR3 has 11 amino acids. DNA of the CDR3: TGTGCCAGTATCTCTGGAAACACCATATATTTT. It specifies CASISGNTIYF.

There are many counts of this clonotype. This chain connects TRBV12-3 or TRBV12-4 to TRBJ2-3; D possibly matches TRBD1 or TRBD2 (5 bases each). This CDR3 is 15 amino acids long. The ends were cut back, 1 base at V and 1 base at J, with 9 bases in the middle. CDR3: CASSLDGTGTDTQYF. CDR3 sequence (DNA): TGTGCCAGCAGTTTAGACGGGACGGGCACAGATACGCAGTATTTT.

This clonotype was seen a few times. The chain recombines TRBV3-1 with TRBJ1-1; 9 bases are shared with TRBD1. V gave up 3 bases and J gave up 1 base; unmatched junction bases: 6. CDR1 and CDR2 from the germline V gene are LGHDT and YNNKEL (reference sequence). CDR3 length equals 16 residues. This CDR3 is CASSHSPGQGNTEAFF. Here the CDR3 DNA reads TGTGCCAGCAGCCATAGCCCGGGACAGGGGAACACTGAAGCTTTCTTT.

The chain couples TRBV20-1 to TRBJ2-4; 8 nucleotides match TRBD2. Trimming took 1 base from V and 0 from J; bases not matched to a gene: 2. The V gene's germline CDR1 is DFQATT and CDR2 SNEGSKA (reference sequence). This CDR3 is built from 15 residues. The DNA for the CDR3 is TGCAGTGCTAGAGCGCGGGGGGTAGCCAAAAACATTCAGTACTTC. This translates into CSARARGVAKNIQYF.

This clonotype came up a few times. V and J are TRBV29-1 and TRBJ2-7, with TRBD2 matching over 14 bases. CDR1 is SQVTM and CDR2 is ANQGSEA in the germline V gene. CDR3 length equals 14 residues. V shed 4 bases, J shed 3 bases, and the junction held 2 bases outside the gene matches. The CDR3 DNA follows: TGCAGCGTTGGCGGACTAGCGGGGGGCTACGAGCAGTACTTC. Translated: CSVGGLAGGYEQYF.

The rearrangement uses TRBV9 and TRBJ2-3; D is ambiguous. The germline V gene encodes CDR1 SGDLS and CDR2 YYNGEE. This CDR3 is built from 15 residues. The V and J ends lost 0 bases and 0 bases respectively, with 8 bases between them. The CDR3 DNA is TGTGCCAGCAGCGTAGGTTCAGTTAGCACAGATACGCAGTATTTT. It codes for CASSVGSVSTDTQYF. Complete variable domain (other parts from reference TRBV9 and TRBJ2-3): DSGVTQTPKHLITATGQRVTLRCSPRSGDLSVYWYQQSLDQGLQFLIQYYNGEERAKGNILERFSAQQFPDLHSELNLSSLELGDSALYFCASSVGSVSTDTQYFGPGTRLTVL.

The chain links TRBV7-2 to TRBJ1-3; D possibly corresponds to TRBD1 (6 bases). Germline V gene data show CDR1 as SGHTA and CDR2 as FQGNSA. The CDR3 is made up of 15 amino acids. Trimming left V 5 bases short and J 3 bases short, with 14 bases between. CDR3 in amino acids: CASSLPGGGGNTIYF. Here the CDR3 DNA reads TGTGCCAGCAGCCTCCCAGGAGGGGGTGGAAACACCATATATTTT.

This clonotype occurred many times. V usage is TRBV6-2 or TRBV6-3 and J usage is TRBJ2-3; 7 bases align to TRBD2. The V and J ends lost 5 bases and 13 bases, in that order; junction bases with no gene match: 15. The CDR3 covers 14 residues. Germline V gene lookup returns CDR1 MNHEY and CDR2 SVGEGT. DNA of the CDR3: TGTGCCAGCAGTCCACTAGCGAGATTTAGCCCGAAGTATTTT. Translation gives CASSPLARFSPKYF.

A few counts support this clonotype. The chain carries TRBV4-2 and TRBJ2-7; 9 nucleotides line up with TRBD2. The CDR3 has 19 amino acids. Trimming at V came to 0 bases and at J to 4 bases, leaving 16 bases not matched to a gene. Germline values: CDR1 LGHNA, CDR2 YNFKEQ. In DNA form, the CDR3 reads TGTGCCAGCAGCCAAGATGGAGCGGGAGGCCCCGGCGGAGGATACGAGCAGTACTTC. Translation gives CASSQDGAGGPGGGYEQYF.

This clonotype was observed a handful of times. This chain joins TRBV11-2 and TRBJ2-1, with no clear D. Trimming stripped 0 bases from V and 6 bases from J, with 6 bases between. This CDR3 has 13 amino acids. Germline V gives CDR1 SGHAT, CDR2 FQNNGV. The CDR3 bases are TGTGCCAGCAGCTTAGATCCGATCAATGAGCAGTTCTTC. This encodes CASSLDPINEQFF.

This chain links TRBV6-1 with TRBJ2-7, with 8 bases fitting TRBD1. The germline CDR1 and CDR2 sequences are MNHNS and SASEGT. V shed 6 bases and J 5 bases; nucleotides not matched to a gene: 21. CDR3 length equals 18 residues. CDR3 in DNA: TGTGCCAGCAGCCCCGTAGATTTAGGCAGGGGGCCTGTCCACGAGCAGTACTTC. Amino acids: CASSPVDLGRGPVHEQYF.

The count of this clonotype is one. The chain links TRBV28 to TRBJ2-6, with no clear D. Germline assignment: CDR1 MDHEN and CDR2 SYDVKM. The ends were cut back, 7 bases at V and 0 bases at J, with 1 base in the middle. The CDR3 is made up of 12 amino acids. The CDR3 DNA follows: TGTGCCAGCAACTCTGGGGCCAACGTCCTGACTTTC. Translation: CASNSGANVLTF.

The chain employs TRBV5-1 and TRBJ2-2, with 7 nucleotides matching TRBD2. Germline loops: CDR1 SGHRS, CDR2 YFSETQ. The CDR3 extends over 17 amino acids. V lost 3 bases, J lost 1 base, and 9 bases stayed unmatched. CDR3 nucleotides: TGCGCCAGCAGCTACTCTCCGGGACTACTGAACACCGGGGAGCTGTTTTTT. This codes for CASSYSPGLLNTGELFF.

This clonotype was picked up many times. The V call is TRBV20-1, the J call TRBJ2-3, with 7 bases identical to TRBD2. The length of the CDR3 is 14 residues. Losses at the gene ends were 6 bases for V and 5 bases for J; bases not matched to a gene: 11. Germline loops: CDR1 DFQATT, CDR2 SNEGSKA (reference sequence). As DNA, the CDR3 is TGCAGTGCGCCCGAACAGCGGGAAGGAGATACGCAGTATTTT. This encodes CSAPEQREGDTQYF.

This clonotype occurred many times. J is TRBJ1-1 and V is TRBV4-2, with TRBD1 identical over 11 bases. This CDR3 is 15 amino acids long. J lost 7 bases, V lost 3 bases, and 7 bases had no gene match. Germline CDR1 reads LGHNA; CDR2 reads YNFKEQ. CDR3 in amino acids: CASSQDPGQGVEAFF. CDR3 coding DNA: TGTGCCAGCAGCCAGGATCCGGGACAGGGGGTTGAAGCTTTCTTT.

This clonotype was counted at least ten times. The chain couples TRBV7-8 to TRBJ2-1; no clear D gene. V lost 4 bases to trimming and J lost 1 base, with 11 bases between them. Looked up from germline, CDR1 is SGHVS and CDR2 is FQNEAQ. The CDR3 runs to 15 residues. In DNA, the CDR3 is TGTGCCAGCAGCTGGGTCCGAAGGTCCTACAATGAGCAGTTCTTC. It translates to CASSWVRRSYNEQFF. Combining the CDR3 with reference TRBV7-8 and TRBJ2-1 gives the whole variable domain GAGVSQSPRYKVAKRGQDVALRCDPISGHVSLFWYQQALGQGPEFLTYFQNEAQLDKSGLPSDRFFAERPEGSVSTLKIQRTQQEDSAVYLCASSWVRRSYNEQFFGPGTRLTVL.

This clonotype was detected ten times or more. This chain links TRBV5-1 with TRBJ2-2; D perhaps matches TRBD1 (6 bases). V was trimmed by 0 bases and J by 2 bases, leaving 11 bases between them. Per germline, CDR1 SGHRS and CDR2 YFSETQ. This CDR3 region has 16 residues. The CDR3 sequence: CASSLAPQGNTGELFF. The CDR3 DNA follows: TGCGCCAGCAGCTTGGCCCCACAGGGAAACACCGGGGAGCTGTTTTTT. The whole variable domain, remainder taken from reference TRBV5-1 and TRBJ2-2, is KAGVTQTPRYLIKTRGQQVTLSCSPISGHRSVSWYQQTPGQGLQFLFEYFSETQRNKGNFPGRFSGRQFSNSRSEMNVSTLELGDSALYLCASSLAPQGNTGELFFGEGSRLTVL.